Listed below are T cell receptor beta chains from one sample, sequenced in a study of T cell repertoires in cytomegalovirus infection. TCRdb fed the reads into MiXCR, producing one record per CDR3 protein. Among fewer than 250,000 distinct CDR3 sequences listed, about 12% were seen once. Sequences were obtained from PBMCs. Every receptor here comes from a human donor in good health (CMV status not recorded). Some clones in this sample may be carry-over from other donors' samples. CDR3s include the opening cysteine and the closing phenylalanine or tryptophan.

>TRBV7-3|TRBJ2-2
CASSLMGTTNTGELFF
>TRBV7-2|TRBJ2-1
CASSLSILSYNEQFF
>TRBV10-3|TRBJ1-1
CAISDVGATEAFF
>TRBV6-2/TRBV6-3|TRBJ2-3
CATDGYDTQYF
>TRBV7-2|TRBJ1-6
CASSSRGGGSPLHF
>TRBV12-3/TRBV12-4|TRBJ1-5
CASTGPGRNQPQHF
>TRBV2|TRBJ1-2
CASSGLREGGYTF
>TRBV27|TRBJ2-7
CASSLGGLAGGASYEQYF
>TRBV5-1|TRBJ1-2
CASTMDGSIGYGYTF
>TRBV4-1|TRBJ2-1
CASSQERRLPDEQFF
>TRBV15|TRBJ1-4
CATSRGGTGGGKLFF
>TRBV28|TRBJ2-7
CASSTLARGPSYEQYF
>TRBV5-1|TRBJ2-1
CASSQEKAGGGTYNEQFF
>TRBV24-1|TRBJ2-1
CATSDSGTAYNEQFF
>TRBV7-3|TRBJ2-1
CASSWGQGNEQFF
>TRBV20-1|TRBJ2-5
CSASSDRGEETQYF
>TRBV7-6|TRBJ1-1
CASSLESTEAFF
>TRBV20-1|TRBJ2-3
CSAREGPGITDTQYF
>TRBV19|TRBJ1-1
CASKDPQRHTEAFF
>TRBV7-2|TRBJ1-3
CASSLEGRSGNTIYF
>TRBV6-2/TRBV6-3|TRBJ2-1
CASSSILKQGTHEQFF
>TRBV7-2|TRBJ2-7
CASRTRPSYEQYF
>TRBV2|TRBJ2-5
CASSERGLAGGFGETQYF
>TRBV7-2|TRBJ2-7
CASSSPPTSNEQYF
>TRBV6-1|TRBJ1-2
CASSEALGTPYGYTF
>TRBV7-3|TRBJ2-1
CASSLKGLAGVVDEQFF
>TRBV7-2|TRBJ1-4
CASSTGPTNEKLFF
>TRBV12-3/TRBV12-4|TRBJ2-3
CATAPRDYHNTQYF
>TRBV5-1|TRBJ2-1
CASSRLNPISQKGEQFF
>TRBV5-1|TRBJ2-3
CASSLDMGGSTDTQYF
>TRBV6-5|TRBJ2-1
CASSYSRTGFVEQFF
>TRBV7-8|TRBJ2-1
CASSLPGRGNEQFF
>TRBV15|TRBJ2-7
CATSSERVASYEQYF
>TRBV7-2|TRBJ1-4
CASSPTPGRYEKLFF
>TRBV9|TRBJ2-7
CASSVESRANLHEQYF
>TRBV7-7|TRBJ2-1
CASSPGLAGPNEQFF
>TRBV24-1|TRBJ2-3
CATNKREVADTQYF
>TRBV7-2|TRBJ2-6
CASRTGTSGGPGANVLTF
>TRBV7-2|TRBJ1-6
CASSLFKAPLHF
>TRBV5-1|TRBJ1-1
CASSLAGWQLNTEAFF
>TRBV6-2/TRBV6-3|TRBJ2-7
CASSYSPGSSSPYEQYF
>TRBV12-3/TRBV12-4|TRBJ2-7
CASRQDRGPYEQYF
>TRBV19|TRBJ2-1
CASKAPGLPLEQFF
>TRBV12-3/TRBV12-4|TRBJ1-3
CASSPGVSKTIYF
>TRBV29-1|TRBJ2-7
CSVERRQGGTYEQYF
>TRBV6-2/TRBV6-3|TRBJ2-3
CASSSPTATFPDTQYF
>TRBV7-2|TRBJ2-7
CASSRDRYEQYF
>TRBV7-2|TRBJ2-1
CASSLRSGRASDEQFF
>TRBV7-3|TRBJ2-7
CASSLVRGDEQYF
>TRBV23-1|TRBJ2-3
CASSQYRQRSTDTQYF
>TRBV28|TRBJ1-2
CASGNGYTF
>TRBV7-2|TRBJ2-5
CASSPGTVQETQYF
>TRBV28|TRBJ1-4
CASSLGGRAEKLFF
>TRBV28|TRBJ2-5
CASSLSEPGQGKETQYF
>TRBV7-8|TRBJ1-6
CASSPLTANSPLHF
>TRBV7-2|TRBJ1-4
CASSLVDGWRGEKLFF
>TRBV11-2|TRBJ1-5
CASSRGGQPQHF